The 9 T cell receptor beta chains presented below share a single source sample, sequenced in a study of response to subunit inactivated influenza vaccine. In TCRdb, the RT-PCR reads were re-called with MiXCR into one record per CDR3 protein. This table holds 530,000 or so distinct CDR3 sequences, over 25% found once. The sequences come from CD4+ T cells sorted from PBMCs, collected roughly 5 days after vaccination. Source of these receptors: a man aged 45-65 years who received an inactivated influenza vaccine.

This rearrangement joins TRBV6-5 to TRBJ1-1; D is ambiguous. This CDR3 region has 14 residues. Trimming pared 3 bases from V and 5 bases from J, leaving 13 bases between. Germline CDR1 reads MNHEY; CDR2 reads SVGAGI. The CDR3 protein is CASSYGGGRTEAFF. DNA of the CDR3: TGTGCCAGCAGTTATGGTGGTGGCAGAACTGAAGCTTTCTTT.

This clonotype was seen many times. The chain is built from TRBV10-3 and TRBJ2-2, with D perhaps matching TRBD1 (5 bases). CDR3 size: 15 residues. Trimming stripped 4 bases from V and 2 bases from J, with 11 bases between. Germline V gives CDR1 ENHRY, CDR2 SYGVKD. The CDR3 region has the DNA TGTGCCATCAGTGGGGGCAGTCCTAACACCGGGGAGCTGTTTTTT. Amino acids: CAISGGSPNTGELFF.

This clonotype was counted only a few times. The V call is TRBV30, the J call TRBJ2-1; TRBD2 might be the D (6 bases). Trimming removed 0 bases from V and 4 bases from J, with 10 bases in between. Germline CDR1 is GTSNPN and CDR2 is SVGIG (reference sequence). The CDR3 is 14 amino acids. The CDR3 coding sequence is TGTGCCTGGAGTGTGGGGGGTGGGTACAATGAGCAGTTCTTC. Translation gives CAWSVGGGYNEQFF.

This clonotype was counted at least ten times. The chain uses TRBV5-1 and TRBJ2-3, with D perhaps TRBD1 (5 bases). CDR1 SGHRS and CDR2 YFSETQ come from the germline V gene. This CDR3 comprises 15 residues. V was trimmed by 5 bases and J by 2 bases, leaving 15 bases between them. The DNA of the CDR3 is TGCGCCAGCAGTGATCTTGGACAAAACACAGATACGCAGTATTTT. This codes for CASSDLGQNTDTQYF.

The chain links TRBV5-1 to TRBJ1-1, with 9 bases aligning to TRBD1. With V trimmed by 1 base and J by 3 bases, 10 bases remained unmatched. Per the germline V gene, CDR1 is SGHRS and CDR2 is YFSETQ. The CDR3 consists of 17 residues. Written as DNA, the CDR3 is TGCGCCAGCAGCTTGAACAGGGGGCGGTTCCCGGACACTGAAGCTTTCTTT. It codes for CASSLNRGRFPDTEAFF.

The rearrangement uses TRBV7-2 and TRBJ2-7; 11 bases fit TRBD2. CDR1 and CDR2 (germline): SGHTA, FQGNSA. The CDR3 runs to 16 residues. The V segment lost 2 bases and the J segment 0 bases; nucleotides outside the gene matches: 3. Here the CDR3 DNA reads TGTGCCAGCAGCTTAACCGGGACTAGCGGCTCCTACGAGCAGTACTTC. Protein product: CASSLTGTSGSYEQYF. Drawing the rest from reference TRBV7-2 and TRBJ2-7, the complete variable domain is GAGVSQSPSNKVTEKGKDVELRCDPISGHTALYWYRQSLGQGLEFLIYFQGNSAPDKSGLPSDRFSAERTGGSVSTLTIQRTQQEDSAVYLCASSLTGTSGSYEQYFGPGTRLTVT.

This chain joins TRBV5-5 and TRBJ1-1; 7 bases match TRBD1. Germline V gene sequence: CDR1 SGHKS, CDR2 YYEKEE (reference sequence). The V and J ends lost 3 bases and 7 bases, in that order; junction bases with no gene match: 9. The CDR3 is made up of 14 amino acids. The CDR3 coding sequence is TGTGCCAGCAGCTCAGGGGGGGCTCGGGGTGAAGCTTTCTTT. Protein product: CASSSGGARGEAFF.

The chain couples TRBV12-3 or TRBV12-4 to TRBJ2-1, with 10 bases aligning to TRBD1. The CDR3 runs 17 residues. J was trimmed by 4 bases and V by 5 bases; bases with no gene match: 11. The CDR3 reads CASSHRPGTGVYNEQFF. DNA of the CDR3: TGTGCCAGCAGTCACCGACCCGGGACAGGGGTATACAATGAGCAGTTCTTC.

The table lists this clonotype with a few counts. V gene TRBV7-2 combines with J gene TRBJ2-1; the match to TRBD2 covers 12 bases. The V gene's germline CDR1 is SGHTA and CDR2 FQGNSA. The V gene end was trimmed by 6 bases and the J gene end by 3 bases; junction bases not matched to a gene: 3. The CDR3 extends over 15 amino acids. The CDR3 region is CASRRLAGVYNEQFF. The CDR3 region has the DNA TGTGCCAGCAGAAGACTAGCGGGAGTCTACAATGAGCAGTTCTTC.